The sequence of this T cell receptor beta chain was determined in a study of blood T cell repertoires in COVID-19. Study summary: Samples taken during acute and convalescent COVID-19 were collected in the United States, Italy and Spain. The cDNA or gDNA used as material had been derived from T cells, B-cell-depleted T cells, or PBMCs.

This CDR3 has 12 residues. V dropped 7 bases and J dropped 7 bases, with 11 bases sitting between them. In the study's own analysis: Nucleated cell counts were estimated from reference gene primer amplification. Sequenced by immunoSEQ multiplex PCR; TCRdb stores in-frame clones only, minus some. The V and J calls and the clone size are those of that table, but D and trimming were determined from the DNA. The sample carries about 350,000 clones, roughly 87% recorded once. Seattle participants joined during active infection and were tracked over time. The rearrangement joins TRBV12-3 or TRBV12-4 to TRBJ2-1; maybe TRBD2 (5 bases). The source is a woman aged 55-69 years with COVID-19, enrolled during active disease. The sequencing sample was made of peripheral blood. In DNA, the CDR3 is TGTGCCAGCACCCATCGGGAAAATGAGCAGTTCTTC. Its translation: CASTHRENEQFF.